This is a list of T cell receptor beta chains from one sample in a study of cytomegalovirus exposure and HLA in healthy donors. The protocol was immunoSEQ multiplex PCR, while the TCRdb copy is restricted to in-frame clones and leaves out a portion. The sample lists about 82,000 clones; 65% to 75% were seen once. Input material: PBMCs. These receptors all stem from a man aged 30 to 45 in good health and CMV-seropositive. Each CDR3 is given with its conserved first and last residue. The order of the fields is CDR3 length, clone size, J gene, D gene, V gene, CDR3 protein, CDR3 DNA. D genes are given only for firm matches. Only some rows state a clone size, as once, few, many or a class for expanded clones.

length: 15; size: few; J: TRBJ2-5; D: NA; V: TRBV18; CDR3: CASSPVGAEGETQYF; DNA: TGTGCCAGCTCACCGGTGGGAGCGGAGGGAGAGACCCAGTACTTC
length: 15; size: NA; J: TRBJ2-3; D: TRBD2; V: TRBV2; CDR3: CASRQTSGITDTQYF; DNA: TGTGCCAGCAGGCAGACTAGCGGCATCACAGATACGCAGTATTTT
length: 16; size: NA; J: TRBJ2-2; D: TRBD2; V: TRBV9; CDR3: CASSYAGTGGTGELFF; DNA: TGTGCCAGCAGCTACGCCGGCACGGGGGGCACCGGGGAGCTGTTTTTT
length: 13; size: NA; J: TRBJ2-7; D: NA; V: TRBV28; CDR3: CASRQGTSYEQYF; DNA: TGTGCCAGCAGGCAGGGTACGTCCTACGAGCAGTACTTC
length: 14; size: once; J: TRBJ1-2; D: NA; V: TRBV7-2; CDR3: CASSLEAGRPGYTF; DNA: TGTGCCAGCAGCCTGGAGGCGGGGCGGCCTGGCTACACCTTC
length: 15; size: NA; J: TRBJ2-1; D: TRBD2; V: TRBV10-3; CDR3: CAIAAGGRGNNEQFF; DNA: TGTGCCATCGCAGCGGGGGGAAGGGGAAACAATGAGCAGTTCTTC
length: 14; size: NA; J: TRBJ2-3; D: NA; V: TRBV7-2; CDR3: CASSLADRSDTQYF; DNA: TGTGCCAGCAGCTTAGCGGACAGATCAGATACGCAGTATTTT
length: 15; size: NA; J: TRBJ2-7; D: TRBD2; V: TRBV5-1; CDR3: CASSDGAGEVGEQYF; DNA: TGCGCCAGCAGCGATGGAGCGGGAGAGGTCGGGGAGCAGTACTTC
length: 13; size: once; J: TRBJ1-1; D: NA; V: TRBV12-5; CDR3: CASGLAGYTEAFF; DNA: TGTGCTAGTGGTTTGGCGGGGTACACTGAAGCTTTCTTT
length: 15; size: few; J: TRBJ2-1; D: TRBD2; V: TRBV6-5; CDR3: CASRLSGSSYNEQFF; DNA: TGTGCCAGCAGACTTAGCGGGAGTTCCTACAATGAGCAGTTCTTC
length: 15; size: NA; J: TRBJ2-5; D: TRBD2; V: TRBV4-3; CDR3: CASSQDREEEETQYF; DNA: TGCGCCAGCAGCCAAGATCGGGAGGAGGAAGAGACCCAGTACTTC
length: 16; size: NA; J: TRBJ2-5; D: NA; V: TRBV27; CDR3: CASSTTRSTIMETQYF; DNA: TGTGCCAGCAGTACTACTAGATCGACCATTATGGAGACCCAGTACTTC
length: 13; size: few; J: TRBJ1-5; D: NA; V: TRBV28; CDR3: CASSSYSNQPQHF; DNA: TGTGCCAGCAGTTCCTATAGCAATCAGCCCCAGCATTTT
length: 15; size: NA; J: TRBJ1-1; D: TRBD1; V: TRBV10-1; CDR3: CASSADRRLNTEAFF; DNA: TGCGCCAGCAGCGCGGACAGGAGACTGAACACTGAAGCTTTCTTT
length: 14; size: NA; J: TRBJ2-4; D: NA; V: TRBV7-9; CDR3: CASSVNLAKNIQYF; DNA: TGTGCCAGCAGCGTCAACTTAGCCAAAAACATTCAGTACTTC
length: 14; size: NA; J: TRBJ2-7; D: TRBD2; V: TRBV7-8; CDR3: CASTLSGGAIEQYF; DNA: TGTGCCAGCACCCTTAGCGGGGGGGCGATCGAGCAGTACTTC
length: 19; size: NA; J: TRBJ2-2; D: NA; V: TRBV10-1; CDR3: CASSGSPRGTWASTGELFF; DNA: TGCGCCAGCAGTGGATCCCCCCGTGGGACATGGGCGAGCACCGGGGAGCTGTTTTTT
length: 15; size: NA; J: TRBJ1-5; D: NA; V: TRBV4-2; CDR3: CASSRGGDSNQPQNF; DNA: TGTGCCAGCAGTCGAGGGGGGGATAGCAATCAGCCCCAGAATTTT
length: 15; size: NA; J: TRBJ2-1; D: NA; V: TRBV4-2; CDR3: CASSQGQGTHNEQFF; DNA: TGTGCCAGCAGCCAAGGGCAGGGAACCCACAATGAGCAGTTCTTC
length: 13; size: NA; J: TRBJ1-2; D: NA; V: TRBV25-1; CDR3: CASLGGATYGYTF; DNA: TGTGCCAGCCTCGGGGGAGCTACCTATGGCTACACCTTC
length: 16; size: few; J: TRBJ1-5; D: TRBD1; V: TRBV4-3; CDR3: CASSQETGRGHQPQHF; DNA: TGCGCCAGCAGCCAAGAAACGGGCAGGGGGCATCAGCCCCAGCATTTT
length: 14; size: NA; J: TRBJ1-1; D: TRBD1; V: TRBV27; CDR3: CATSPGTGNTEAFF; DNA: TGTGCCACGAGTCCCGGGACAGGGAACACTGAAGCTTTCTTT
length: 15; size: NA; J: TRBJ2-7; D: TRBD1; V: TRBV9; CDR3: CASSAGQGAAYEQYF; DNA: TGTGCCAGCAGCGCCGGACAGGGGGCCGCCTACGAGCAGTACTTC
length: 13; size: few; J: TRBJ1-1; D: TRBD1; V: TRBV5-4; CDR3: CASSTGGNTEAFF; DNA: TGTGCCAGCAGCACAGGGGGGAACACTGAAGCTTTCTTT
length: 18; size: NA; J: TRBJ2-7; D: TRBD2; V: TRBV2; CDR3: CASSSPPGLAGSSNEQYF; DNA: TGTGCCAGCAGCTCTCCCCCGGGACTAGCGGGGAGTTCGAACGAGCAGTACTTC
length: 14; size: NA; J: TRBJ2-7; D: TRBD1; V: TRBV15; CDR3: CATRWNRGIDEQYF; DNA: TGTGCCACCAGGTGGAACAGGGGGATCGACGAGCAGTACTTC
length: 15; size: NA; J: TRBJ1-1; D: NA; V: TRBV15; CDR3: CATSREAGADTEAFF; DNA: TGTGCCACCAGCAGAGAGGCAGGGGCTGACACTGAAGCTTTCTTT
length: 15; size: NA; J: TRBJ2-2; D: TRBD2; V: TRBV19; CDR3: CASSLLAGLSGELFF; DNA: TGTGCCAGTAGTTTGCTAGCGGGATTATCGGGGGAGCTGTTTTTT
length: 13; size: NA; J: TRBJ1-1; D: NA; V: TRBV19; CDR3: CASSMREYTEAFF; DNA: TGTGCCAGTAGTATGAGGGAGTACACTGAAGCTTTCTTT
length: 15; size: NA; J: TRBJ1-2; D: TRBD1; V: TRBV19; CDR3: CASSISGTGVPGYTF; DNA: TGTGCCAGTAGTATTTCCGGGACAGGGGTTCCTGGCTACACCTTC
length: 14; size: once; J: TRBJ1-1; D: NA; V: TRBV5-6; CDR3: CASSSYEKNTEAFF; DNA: TGTGCCAGCAGCTCCTACGAAAAGAACACTGAAGCTTTCTTT
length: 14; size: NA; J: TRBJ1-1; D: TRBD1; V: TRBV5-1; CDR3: CASSSGTANTEAFF; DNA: TGCGCCAGCAGCTCCGGGACAGCGAACACTGAAGCTTTCTTT
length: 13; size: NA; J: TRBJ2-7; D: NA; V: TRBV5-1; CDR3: CASSLARGDEQYF; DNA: TGCGCCAGCAGCTTGGCTCGGGGAGACGAGCAGTACTTC
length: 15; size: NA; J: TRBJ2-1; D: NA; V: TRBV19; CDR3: CASSMSASSYNEQFF; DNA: TGTGCCAGTAGTATGTCCGCGAGCTCCTACAATGAGCAGTTCTTC
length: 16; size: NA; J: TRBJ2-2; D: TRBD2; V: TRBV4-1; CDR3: CASSPLGLAGTGELFF; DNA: TGCGCCAGCAGCCCCCTCGGACTAGCGGGCACCGGGGAGCTGTTTTTT
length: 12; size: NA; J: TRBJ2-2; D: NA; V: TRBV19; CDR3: CALGALTGELFF; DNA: TGTGCGCTGGGGGCGCTTACCGGGGAGCTGTTTTTT
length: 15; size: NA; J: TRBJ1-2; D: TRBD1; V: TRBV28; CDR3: CASIPTGTGLYGYTF; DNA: TGTGCCAGTATACCCACCGGGACAGGCCTCTATGGCTACACCTTC
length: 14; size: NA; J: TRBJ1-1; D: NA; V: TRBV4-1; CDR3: CASSPQGLQTEAFF; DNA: TGCGCCAGCAGCCCGCAGGGGCTACAGACTGAAGCTTTCTTT
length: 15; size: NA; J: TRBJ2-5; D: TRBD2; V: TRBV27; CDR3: CASSFFSGRVRTQYF; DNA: TGTGCCAGCAGTTTTTTTAGCGGGAGGGTCAGGACCCAGTACTTC
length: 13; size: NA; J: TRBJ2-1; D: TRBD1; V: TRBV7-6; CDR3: CASSSRQGHEQFF; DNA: TGTGCCAGCAGCTCCCGACAGGGTCATGAGCAGTTCTTC
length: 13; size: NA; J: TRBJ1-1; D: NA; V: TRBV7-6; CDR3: CASSSGRNTEAFF; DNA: TGTGCCAGCAGTTCTGGGAGGAACACTGAAGCTTTCTTT
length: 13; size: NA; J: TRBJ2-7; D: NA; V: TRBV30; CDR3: CACLRDSIYEQYF; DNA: TGTGCCTGTTTAAGGGACTCCATCTACGAGCAGTACTTC
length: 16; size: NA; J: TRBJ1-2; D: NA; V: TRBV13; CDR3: CASSLVSRTANYGYPF; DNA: TGTGCCAGCAGCTTAGTGTCGCGGACAGCTAACTATGGCTACCCCTTC
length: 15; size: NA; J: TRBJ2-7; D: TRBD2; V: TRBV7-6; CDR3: CASSLKAGGPYEQYF; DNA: TGTGCCAGCAGCTTAAAAGCGGGAGGGCCCTACGAGCAGTACTTC
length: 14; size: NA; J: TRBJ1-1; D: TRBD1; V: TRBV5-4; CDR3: CASSVGQVEAEAFF; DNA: TGTGCCAGCAGCGTAGGACAGGTTGAGGCTGAAGCTTTCTTT
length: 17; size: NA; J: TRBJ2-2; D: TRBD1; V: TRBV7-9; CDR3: CASSRLDRDDFTGELFF; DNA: TGTGCCAGCAGCCGGTTGGACAGGGATGATTTCACCGGGGAGCTGTTTTTT
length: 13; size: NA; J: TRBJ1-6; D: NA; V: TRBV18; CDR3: CASSPNGDSPLHF; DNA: TGTGCCAGCTCACCAAACGGAGATTCACCCCTCCACTTT
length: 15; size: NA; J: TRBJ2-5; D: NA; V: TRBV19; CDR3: CASSKQLFGGETQYF; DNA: TGTGCCAGTAGTAAGCAGCTGTTCGGGGGAGAGACCCAGTACTTC
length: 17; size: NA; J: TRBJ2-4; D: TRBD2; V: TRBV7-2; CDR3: CASSSWTSGLAKNIQYF; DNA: TGTGCCAGCAGCTCCTGGACTAGCGGTTTAGCCAAAAACATTCAGTACTTC
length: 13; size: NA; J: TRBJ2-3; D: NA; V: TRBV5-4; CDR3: CASSSQGTDTQYF; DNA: TGTGCCAGCAGCTCACAGGGCACAGATACGCAGTATTTT